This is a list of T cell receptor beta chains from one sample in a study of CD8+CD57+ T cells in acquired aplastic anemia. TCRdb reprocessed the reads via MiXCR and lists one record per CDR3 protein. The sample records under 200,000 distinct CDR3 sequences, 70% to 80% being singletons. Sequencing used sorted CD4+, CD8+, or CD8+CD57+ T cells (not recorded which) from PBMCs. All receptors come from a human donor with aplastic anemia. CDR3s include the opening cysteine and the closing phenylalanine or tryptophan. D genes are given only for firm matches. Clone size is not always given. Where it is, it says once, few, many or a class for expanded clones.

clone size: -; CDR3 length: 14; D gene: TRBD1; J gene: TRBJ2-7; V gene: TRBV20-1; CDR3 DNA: TGCAGTGCTAACCGGGACAGGGCGTCAAACGAGCAGTACTTC; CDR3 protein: CSANRDRASNEQYF
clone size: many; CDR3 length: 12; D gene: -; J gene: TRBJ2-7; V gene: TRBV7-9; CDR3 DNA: TGTGCCAGCAGTCAGGACAGCTACGAGCAGTACTTC; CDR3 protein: CASSQDSYEQYF
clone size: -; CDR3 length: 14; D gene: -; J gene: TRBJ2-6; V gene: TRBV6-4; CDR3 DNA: TGTGCCAGCAGTGACGAGGAGGGGGCCAACGTCCTGACTTTC; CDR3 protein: CASSDEEGANVLTF
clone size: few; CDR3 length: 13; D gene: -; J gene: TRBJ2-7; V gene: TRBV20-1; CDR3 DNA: TGCAGTGCCCCACCGACAGGTACCTACGAGCAGTACTTC; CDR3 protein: CSAPPTGTYEQYF
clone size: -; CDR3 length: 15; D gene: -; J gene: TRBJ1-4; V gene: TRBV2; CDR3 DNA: TGTGCCAGCAGTGAACGGCGGGGGCCTAATGAAAAACTGTTTTTT; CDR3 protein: CASSERRGPNEKLFF
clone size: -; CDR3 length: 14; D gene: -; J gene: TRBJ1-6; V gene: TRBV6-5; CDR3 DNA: TGTGCCTCCCGGGGAGGATCGGGTAATTCACCCCTCCACTTT; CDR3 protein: CASRGGSGNSPLHF
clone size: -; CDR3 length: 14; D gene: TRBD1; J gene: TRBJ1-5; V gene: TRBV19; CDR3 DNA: TGTGCCAGCCATGGACAGGGGAGGGATCAGCCCCAGCATTTT; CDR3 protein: CASHGQGRDQPQHF
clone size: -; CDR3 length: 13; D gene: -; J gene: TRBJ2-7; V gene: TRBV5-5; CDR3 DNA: TGTGCCAGCAGCCATGGGGGGGGCTGGGAGCAGTACTTC; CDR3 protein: CASSHGGGWEQYF
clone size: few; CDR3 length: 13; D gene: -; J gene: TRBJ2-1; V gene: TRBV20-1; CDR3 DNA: TGCAGTGCTAGAGTTCCGCCCGCAAATGAGCAGTTCTTC; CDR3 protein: CSARVPPANEQFF
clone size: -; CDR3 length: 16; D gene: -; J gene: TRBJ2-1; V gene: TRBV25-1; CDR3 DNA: TGTGCCAGCAGTGATGAGGACCCAAGCCGTTGGAATGAGCAGTTCTTC; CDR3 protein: CASSDEDPSRWNEQFF
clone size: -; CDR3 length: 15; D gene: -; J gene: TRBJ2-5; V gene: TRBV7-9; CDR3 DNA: TGTGCCAGCAGCTTCCGCCAGGGGCGAATAGAGACCCAGTACTTC; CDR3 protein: CASSFRQGRIETQYF
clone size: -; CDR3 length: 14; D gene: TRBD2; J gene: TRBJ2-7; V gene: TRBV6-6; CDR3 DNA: TGTGCCAGCCTGGGTAGCGGGAGAATTGGCGAGCAGTACTTC; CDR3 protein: CASLGSGRIGEQYF
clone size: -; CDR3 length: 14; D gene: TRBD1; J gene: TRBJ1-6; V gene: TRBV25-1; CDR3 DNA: TGTGCCAGCAGTGACCTCCACAGGGGTTCACCCCTCCACTTT; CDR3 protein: CASSDLHRGSPLHF
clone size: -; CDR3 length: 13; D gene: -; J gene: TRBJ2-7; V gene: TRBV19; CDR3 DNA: TGTGCCAGTAGTAGGACGGCCACCTACGAGCAGTACTTC; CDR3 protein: CASSRTATYEQYF
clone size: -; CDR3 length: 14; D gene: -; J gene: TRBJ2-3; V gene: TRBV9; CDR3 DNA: TGTGCCAGCAGCGGCAGTATTCTCACAGATACGCAGTATTTT; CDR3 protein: CASSGSILTDTQYF
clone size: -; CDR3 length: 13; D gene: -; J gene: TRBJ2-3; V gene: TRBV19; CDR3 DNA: TGTGCCAGTAGTATAGCGGGCACAGATACGCAGTATTTT; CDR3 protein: CASSIAGTDTQYF
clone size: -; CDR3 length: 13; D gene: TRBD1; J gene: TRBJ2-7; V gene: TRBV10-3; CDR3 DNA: TGTGCCATCTTGGGGGACAGGGGCTACGAGCAGTACTTC; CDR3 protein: CAILGDRGYEQYF
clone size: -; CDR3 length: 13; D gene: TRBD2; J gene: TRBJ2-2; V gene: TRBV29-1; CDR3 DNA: TGCAGCGTTGCGAGAGGGGAGGGCGGGGAGCTGTTTTTT; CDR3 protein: CSVARGEGGELFF
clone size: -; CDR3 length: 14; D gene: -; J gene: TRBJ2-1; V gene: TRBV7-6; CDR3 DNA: TGTGCCAGCAGCTTAAACGGGCTCCGGGATGAGCAGTTCTTC; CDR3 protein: CASSLNGLRDEQFF
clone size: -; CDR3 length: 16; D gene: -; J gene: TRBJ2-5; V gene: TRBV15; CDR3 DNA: TGTGCCACCAGCAGAGCCCCCCCGGGGGCTGGGGAGACCCAGTACTTC; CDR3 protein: CATSRAPPGAGETQYF
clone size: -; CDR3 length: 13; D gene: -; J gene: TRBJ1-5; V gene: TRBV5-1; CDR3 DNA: TGCGCCAGCAGCTCCGAGGAGGGGCAGCCCCAGCATTTT; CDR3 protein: CASSSEEGQPQHF
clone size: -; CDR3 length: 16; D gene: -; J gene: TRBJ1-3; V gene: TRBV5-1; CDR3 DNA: TGCGCCAGCAGCCCCGGACAGAGAGCCTCTGGAAACACCATATATTTT; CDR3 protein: CASSPGQRASGNTIYF
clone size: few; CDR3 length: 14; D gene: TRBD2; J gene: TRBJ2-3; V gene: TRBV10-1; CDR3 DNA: TGCGCCAGCATCAAGCGGGGTAACACAGATACGCAGTATTTT; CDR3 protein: CASIKRGNTDTQYF
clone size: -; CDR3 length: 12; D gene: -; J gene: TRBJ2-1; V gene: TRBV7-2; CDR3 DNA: TGTGCCAGCGGCTCCAGAAGGGGTGAGCAGTTCTTC; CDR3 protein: CASGSRRGEQFF
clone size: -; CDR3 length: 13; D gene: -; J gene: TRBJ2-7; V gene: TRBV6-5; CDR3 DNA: TGTGCCAGCAGTCAGTCAGGCACCTACGAGCAGTACTTC; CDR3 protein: CASSQSGTYEQYF
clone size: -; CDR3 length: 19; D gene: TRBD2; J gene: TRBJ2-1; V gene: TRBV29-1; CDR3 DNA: TGCAGCGTGGATGGGACTAGCGGGAGCAATCCGAGCTCCTACAATGAGCAGTTCTTC; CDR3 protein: CSVDGTSGSNPSSYNEQFF
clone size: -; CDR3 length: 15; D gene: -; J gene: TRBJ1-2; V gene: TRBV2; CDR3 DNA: TGTGCCAGCAGTGAAGGGCAGCCAGGATTCGATGGCTACACCTTC; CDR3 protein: CASSEGQPGFDGYTF
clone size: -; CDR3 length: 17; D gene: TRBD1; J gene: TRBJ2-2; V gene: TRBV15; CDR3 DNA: TGTGCCACCAGCGGAGAAGAGGGGGCGAGGAACACCGGGGAGCTGTTTTTT; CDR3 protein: CATSGEEGARNTGELFF
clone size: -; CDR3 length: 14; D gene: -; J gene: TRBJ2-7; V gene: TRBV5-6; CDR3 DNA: TGTGCCAGCAGCCCAGGGTTGAGCTCCTACGAGCAGTACTTC; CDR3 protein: CASSPGLSSYEQYF
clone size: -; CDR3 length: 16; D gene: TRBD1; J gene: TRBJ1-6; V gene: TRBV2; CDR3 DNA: TGTGCCAGCAGGTCACCTGAGGGACAGGTTAATTCACCCCTCCACTTT; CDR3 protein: CASRSPEGQVNSPLHF
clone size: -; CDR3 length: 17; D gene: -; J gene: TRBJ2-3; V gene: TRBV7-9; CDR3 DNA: TGTGCCAGCAGCTTAGCGGTTCGGATCGGTAGCACAGATACGCAGTATTTT; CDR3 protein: CASSLAVRIGSTDTQYF
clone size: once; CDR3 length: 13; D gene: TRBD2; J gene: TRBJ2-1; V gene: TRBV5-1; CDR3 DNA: TGCGCCAGCAGCGGGGGGGCCTACAATGAGCAGTTCTTC; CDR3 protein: CASSGGAYNEQFF
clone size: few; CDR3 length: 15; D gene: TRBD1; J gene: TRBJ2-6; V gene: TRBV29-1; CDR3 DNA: TGCAGCGTCGGCCGGGACAGGGCTGGGGCCAACGTCCTGACTTTC; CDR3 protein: CSVGRDRAGANVLTF
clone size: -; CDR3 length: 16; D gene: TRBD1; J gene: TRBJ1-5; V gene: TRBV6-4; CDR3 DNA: TGTGCCAGCAGTATCTTACCGGGACAGGGAGTGCAGCCCCAGCATTTT; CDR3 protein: CASSILPGQGVQPQHF
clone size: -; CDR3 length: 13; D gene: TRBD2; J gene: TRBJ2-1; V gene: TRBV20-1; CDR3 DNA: TGCAGTGCTAGACTAGCGGGGGCGAATGAGCAGTTCTTC; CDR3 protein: CSARLAGANEQFF
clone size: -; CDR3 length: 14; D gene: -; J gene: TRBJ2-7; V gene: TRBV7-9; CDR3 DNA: TGTGCCAGCAGCTTAGTCGACGGTCCCTACGAGCAGTACTTC; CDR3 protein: CASSLVDGPYEQYF
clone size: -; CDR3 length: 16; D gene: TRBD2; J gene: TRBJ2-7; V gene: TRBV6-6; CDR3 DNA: TGTGCCAGCAGTGATCGGACTAGCGGGAGGGCCGACGAGCAGTACTTC; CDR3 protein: CASSDRTSGRADEQYF
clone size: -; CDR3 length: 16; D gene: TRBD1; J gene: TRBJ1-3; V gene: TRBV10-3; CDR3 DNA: TGTGCCATCGAAGCGTCAGGGGGCGGCTCTGGAAACACCATATATTTT; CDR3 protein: CAIEASGGGSGNTIYF
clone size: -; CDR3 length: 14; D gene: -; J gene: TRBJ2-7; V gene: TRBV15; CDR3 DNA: TGTGCCACCAGCCCCCGGGACTCCTCCTACGAGCAGTACTTC; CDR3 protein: CATSPRDSSYEQYF
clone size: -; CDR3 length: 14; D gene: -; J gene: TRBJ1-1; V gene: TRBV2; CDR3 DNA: TGTGCCAGCAGTTCCAGCTCGCGGAACACTGAAGCTTTCTTT; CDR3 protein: CASSSSSRNTEAFF
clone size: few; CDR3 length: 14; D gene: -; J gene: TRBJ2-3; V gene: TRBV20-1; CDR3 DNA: TGCAGTGCTAGAGTCGGCGCTGTCGCAGATACGCAGTATTTT; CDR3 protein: CSARVGAVADTQYF
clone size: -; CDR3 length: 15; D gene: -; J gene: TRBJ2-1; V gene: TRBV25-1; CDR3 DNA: TGTGCCAGCAGTGAAGCAGGAAGCTCCTACAATGAGCAGTTCTTC; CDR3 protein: CASSEAGSSYNEQFF
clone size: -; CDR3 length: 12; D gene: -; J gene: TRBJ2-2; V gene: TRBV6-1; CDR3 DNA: TGTGCCAGCAGTGAATACACCGGGGAGCTGGTTTTT; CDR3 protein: CASSEYTGELVF
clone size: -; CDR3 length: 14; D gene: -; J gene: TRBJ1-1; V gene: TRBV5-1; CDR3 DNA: TGCGCCAGCAGCTTGGCCGGGACGAACACTGAAGCTTTCTTT; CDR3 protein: CASSLAGTNTEAFF
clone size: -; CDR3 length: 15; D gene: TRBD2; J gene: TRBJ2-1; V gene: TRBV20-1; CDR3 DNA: TGCAGTGCTAGAGATTGGGAGCGGGGGGGGGGGGAGCAGTTCTTC; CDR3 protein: CSARDWERGGGEQFF
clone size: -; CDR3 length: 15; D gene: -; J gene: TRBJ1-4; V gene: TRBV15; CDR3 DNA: TGTGCCACCAGCAGAGATCTAGGAGTAAATGAAAAACTGTTTTTT; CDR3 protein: CATSRDLGVNEKLFF
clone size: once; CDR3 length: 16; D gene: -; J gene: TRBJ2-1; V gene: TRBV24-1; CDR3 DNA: TGTGCCACCAGTGATCCAGGGGCCAGGGGATACAATGAGCAGTTCTTC; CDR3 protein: CATSDPGARGYNEQFF
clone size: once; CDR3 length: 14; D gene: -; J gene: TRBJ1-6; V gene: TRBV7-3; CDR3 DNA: TGTGCCAGCAGCTTAACCAGAACGGAATCACCCCTCCACTTT; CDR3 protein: CASSLTRTESPLHF
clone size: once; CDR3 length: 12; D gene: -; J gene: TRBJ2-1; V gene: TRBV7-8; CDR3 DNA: TGTGCCAGCAGCTTTAAACTGGATGAGCAGTTCTTC; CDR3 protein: CASSFKLDEQFF
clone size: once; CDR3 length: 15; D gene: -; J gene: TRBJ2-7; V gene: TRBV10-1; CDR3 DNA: TGCGCCAGCAGTGAGTCGTTTGTTACTTCCCACGAGCAGTACTTC; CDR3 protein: CASSESFVTSHEQYF
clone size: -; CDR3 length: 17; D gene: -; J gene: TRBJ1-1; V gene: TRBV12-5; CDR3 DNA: TGTGCTAGTGGTTCGTCGGGGCGGGACAACCTGAACACTGAAGCTTTCTTT; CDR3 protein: CASGSSGRDNLNTEAFF
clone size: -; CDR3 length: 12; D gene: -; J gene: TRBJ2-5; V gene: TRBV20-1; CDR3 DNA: TGCAGTGCTAGACCCGGGGGGCAAACCCAGTACTTC; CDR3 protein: CSARPGGQTQYF
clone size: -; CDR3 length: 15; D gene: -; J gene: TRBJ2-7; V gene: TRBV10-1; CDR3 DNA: TGTGCCAGCTCACCCGCGACAGGAAGCCCCTACGAGCAGTACTTC; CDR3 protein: CASSPATGSPYEQYF
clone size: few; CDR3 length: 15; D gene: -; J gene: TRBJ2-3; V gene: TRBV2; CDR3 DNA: TGTGCCAGCTCCGGGGGAGGTCGGGTGATAGATACGCAGTATTTT; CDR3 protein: CASSGGGRVIDTQYF
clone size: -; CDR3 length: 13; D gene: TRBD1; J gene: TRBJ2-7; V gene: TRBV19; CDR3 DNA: TGTGCCAGTAGTGCGGGACAGGGCTACGAGCAGTACTTC; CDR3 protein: CASSAGQGYEQYF